This T cell receptor beta chain was obtained from a study of T cells after yellow fever vaccination. TCRdb re-called the 5' RACE reads through MiXCR, storing one row per CDR3 protein. The table has some 250,000 distinct CDR3 sequences, 6.9% seen once. The germline CDR1 and CDR2 sequences are SGHRS and YFSETQ. CDR3 length equals 16 residues. V lost 1 base to trimming and J lost 3 bases, with 11 bases between them. V is TRBV5-1 and J is TRBJ2-6; D unclear. Sample: CD4+ T cells sorted from PBMCs, taken 15 days after the yellow fever booster vaccination. The receptor comes from a man aged 30 to 39 who received the YFV17D yellow fever vaccine. The CDR3 protein is CASSLPPPYGANVLTF. In DNA, the CDR3 is TGCGCCAGCAGCTTGCCCCCCCCCTATGGGGCCAACGTCCTGACTTTC.